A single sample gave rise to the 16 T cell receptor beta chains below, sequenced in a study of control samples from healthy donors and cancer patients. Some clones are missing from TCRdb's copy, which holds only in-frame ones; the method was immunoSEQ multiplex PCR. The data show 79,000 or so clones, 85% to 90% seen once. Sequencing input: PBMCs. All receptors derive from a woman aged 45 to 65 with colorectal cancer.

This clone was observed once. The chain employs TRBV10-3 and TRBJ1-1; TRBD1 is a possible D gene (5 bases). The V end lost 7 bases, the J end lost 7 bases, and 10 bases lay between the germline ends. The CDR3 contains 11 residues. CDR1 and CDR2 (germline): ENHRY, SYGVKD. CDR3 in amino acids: CAIKAGLEAFF. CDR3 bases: TGTGCCATCAAGGCAGGGCTTGAAGCTTTCTTT.

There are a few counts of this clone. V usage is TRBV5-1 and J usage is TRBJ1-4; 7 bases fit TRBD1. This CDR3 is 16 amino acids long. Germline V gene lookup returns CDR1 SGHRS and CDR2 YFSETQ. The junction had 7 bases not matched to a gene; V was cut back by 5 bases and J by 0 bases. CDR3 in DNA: TGCGCCAGCAGTATCACAGGGGAGGCAACTAATGAAAAACTGTTTTTT. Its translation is CASSITGEATNEKLFF.

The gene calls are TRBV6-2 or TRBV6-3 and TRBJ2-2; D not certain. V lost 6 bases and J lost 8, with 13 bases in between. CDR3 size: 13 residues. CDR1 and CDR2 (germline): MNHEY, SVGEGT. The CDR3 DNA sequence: TGTGCCAGCAGCCCCGCCCGTCAGGGGGAGCTGTTTTTT. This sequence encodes CASSPARQGELFF.

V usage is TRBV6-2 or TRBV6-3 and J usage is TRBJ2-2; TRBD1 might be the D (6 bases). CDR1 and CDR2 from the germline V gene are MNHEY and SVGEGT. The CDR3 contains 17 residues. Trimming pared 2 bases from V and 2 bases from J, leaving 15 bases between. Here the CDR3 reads CASSYPNQGPNTGELFF. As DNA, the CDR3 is TGTGCCAGCAGTTACCCTAATCAGGGGCCCAACACCGGGGAGCTGTTTTTT.

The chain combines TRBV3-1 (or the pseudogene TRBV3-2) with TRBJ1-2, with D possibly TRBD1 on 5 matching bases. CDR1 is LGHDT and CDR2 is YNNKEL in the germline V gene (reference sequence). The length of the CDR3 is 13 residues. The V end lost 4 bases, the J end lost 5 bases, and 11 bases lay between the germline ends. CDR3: CASSPDRQYGYTF. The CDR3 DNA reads TGTGCCAGCAGCCCCGATCGACAGTATGGCTACACCTTC.

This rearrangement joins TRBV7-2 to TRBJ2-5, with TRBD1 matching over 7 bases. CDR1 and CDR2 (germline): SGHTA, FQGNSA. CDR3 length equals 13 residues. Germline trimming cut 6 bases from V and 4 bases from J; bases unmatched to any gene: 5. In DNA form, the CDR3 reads TGTGCCAGCAGAAGACAGGGTACAGAGACCCAGTACTTC. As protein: CASRRQGTETQYF.

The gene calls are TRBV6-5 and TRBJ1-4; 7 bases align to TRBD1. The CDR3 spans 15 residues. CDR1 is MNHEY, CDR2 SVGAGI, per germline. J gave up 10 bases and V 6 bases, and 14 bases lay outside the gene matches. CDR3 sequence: CASSRRAEQGLKLFF. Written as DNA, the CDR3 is TGTGCCAGCAGCAGAAGAGCTGAACAGGGGTTAAAACTGTTTTTT.

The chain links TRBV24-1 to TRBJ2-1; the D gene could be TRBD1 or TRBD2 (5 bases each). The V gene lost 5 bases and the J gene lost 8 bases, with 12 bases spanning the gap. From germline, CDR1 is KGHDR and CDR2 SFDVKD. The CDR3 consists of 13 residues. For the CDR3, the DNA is TGTGCCACCAGTGGTCAACTAGGGGATGAGCAGTTCTTC. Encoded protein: CATSGQLGDEQFF.

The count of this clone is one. This chain's CDR3 is CASKQTSNQPQHF. The CDR3 nucleotides read TGTGCCAGCAAACAGACTAGCAATCAGCCCCAGCATTTT. This chain connects TRBV2 to TRBJ1-5; D gene unclear. The V end lost 7 bases, the J end lost 0 bases, and 7 bases lay between the germline ends. This CDR3 comprises 13 residues. Germline-derived CDR1 and CDR2 are SNHLY and FYNNEI.

The CDR3 spells CASSYHRWDIQYF. In nucleotides, the CDR3 is TGTGCCAGCAGTTACCATCGATGGGACATTCAGTACTTC. The chain links TRBV6-5 to TRBJ2-4; D is unclear. CDR3 length equals 13 residues. The germline gives CDR1 MNHEY, CDR2 SVGAGI. Trimming took 2 bases from V and 8 from J, leaving 10 bases between them.

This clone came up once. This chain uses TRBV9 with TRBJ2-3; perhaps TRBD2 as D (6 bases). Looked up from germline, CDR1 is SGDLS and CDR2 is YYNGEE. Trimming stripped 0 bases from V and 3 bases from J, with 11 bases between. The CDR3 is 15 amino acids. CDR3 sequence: CASSVDSGQTDTQYF. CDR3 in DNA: TGTGCCAGCAGCGTAGATAGCGGCCAGACAGATACGCAGTATTTT.

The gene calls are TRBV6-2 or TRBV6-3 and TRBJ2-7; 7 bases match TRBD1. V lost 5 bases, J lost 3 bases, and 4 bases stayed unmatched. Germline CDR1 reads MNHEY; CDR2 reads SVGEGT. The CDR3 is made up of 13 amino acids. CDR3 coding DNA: TGTGCCAGCAGTCCGGGACAGCTCTACGAGCAGTACGTC. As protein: CASSPGQLYEQYV.

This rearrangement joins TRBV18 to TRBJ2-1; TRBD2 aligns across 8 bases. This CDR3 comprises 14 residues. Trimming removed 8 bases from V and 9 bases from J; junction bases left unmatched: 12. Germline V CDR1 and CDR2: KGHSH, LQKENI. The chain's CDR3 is CASTSFPGGTEQFF. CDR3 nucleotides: TGTGCCAGCACGTCCTTTCCGGGGGGGACTGAGCAGTTCTTC.

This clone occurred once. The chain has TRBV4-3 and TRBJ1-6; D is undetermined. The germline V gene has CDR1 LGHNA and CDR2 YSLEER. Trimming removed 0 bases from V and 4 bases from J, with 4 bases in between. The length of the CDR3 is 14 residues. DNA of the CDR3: TGCGCCAGCAGCCAAGACGGATATAATTCACCCCTCCACTTT. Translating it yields CASSQDGYNSPLHF.

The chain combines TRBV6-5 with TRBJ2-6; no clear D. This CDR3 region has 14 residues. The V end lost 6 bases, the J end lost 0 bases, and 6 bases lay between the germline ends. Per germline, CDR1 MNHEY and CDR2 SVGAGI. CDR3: CASRDVSGANVLTF. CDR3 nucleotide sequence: TGTGCCAGCAGGGACGTCTCTGGGGCCAACGTCCTGACTTTC.

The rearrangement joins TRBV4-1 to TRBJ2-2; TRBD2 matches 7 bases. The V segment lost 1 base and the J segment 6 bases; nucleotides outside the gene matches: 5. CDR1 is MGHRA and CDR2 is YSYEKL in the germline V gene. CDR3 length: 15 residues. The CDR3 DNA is TGCGCCAGCAGCCAAGTGACGGGAGGATCCGGGGAGCTGTTTTTT. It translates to CASSQVTGGSGELFF.